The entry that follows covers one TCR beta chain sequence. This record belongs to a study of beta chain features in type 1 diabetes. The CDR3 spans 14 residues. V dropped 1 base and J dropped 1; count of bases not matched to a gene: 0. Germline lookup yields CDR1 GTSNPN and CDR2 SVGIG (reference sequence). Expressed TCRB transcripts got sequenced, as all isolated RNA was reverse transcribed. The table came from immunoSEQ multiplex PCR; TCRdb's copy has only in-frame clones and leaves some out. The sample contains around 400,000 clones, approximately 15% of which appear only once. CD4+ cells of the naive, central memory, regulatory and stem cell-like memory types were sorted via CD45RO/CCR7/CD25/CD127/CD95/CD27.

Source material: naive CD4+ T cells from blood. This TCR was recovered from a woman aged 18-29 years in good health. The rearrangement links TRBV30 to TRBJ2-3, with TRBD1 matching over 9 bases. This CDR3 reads CAWSGTGGTDTQYF. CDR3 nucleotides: TGTGCCTGGAGTGGGACAGGGGGCACAGATACGCAGTATTTT.